This paragraph covers one T cell receptor beta chain sequence. Its antigen remains unidentified. A multiplex PCR was run with 60 Vbeta primers and 13 Jbeta primers. Only in-frame clones appear in the TCRdb table, and some are missing; sequencing was by immunoSEQ multiplex PCR. The sample consists of some 200,000 clones, around 75% of them appearing once. Germline CDR1 SGHTA, CDR2 FQGNSA. This CDR3 region has 14 residues. V dropped 1 base and J dropped 4 bases, with 10 bases sitting between them. These data belong to a study of cytomegalovirus exposure and HLA in healthy donors. Findings and caveats of the study: Researchers reported in a later analysis that common viral pathogens appeared linked to several top clusters. Per a later analysis, 15,000 to 20,000 TCR beta sequences showed association with HLA alleles at 0.05 false discovery rate. DRB1 had the most TCR associations and HLA-C the fewest, a later analysis found, with rates varying by HLA locus. When a later analysis was performed, an Asian-associated ancestry cluster reportedly had fewer N-insertions than the roughly 700-donor mean.

Sequenced sample: PBMCs. The origin of this receptor is a middle-aged man in good health and CMV-seropositive. V and J are TRBV7-2 and TRBJ1-2, with D uncertain. CDR3: CASSLEVTSYGYTF. The CDR3 nucleotides are TGTGCCAGCAGCTTAGAAGTTACTTCCTATGGCTACACCTTC.